The 8 T cell receptor beta chains below all came from one sample that was sequenced in a study of T cells after yellow fever vaccination. TCRdb ran MiXCR on the 5' RACE reads and lists one entry per CDR3 protein. The table lists 300,000 to 450,000 distinct CDR3 sequences, roughly 6.1% of them singletons, with approximately 15% in the top ten. The specimen was PBMCs, collected 5 days after the yellow fever booster vaccination. Receptors were obtained from a man in his thirties or forties who received the YFV17D yellow fever vaccine.

This clonotype appeared many times. The rearrangement links TRBV7-8 to TRBJ1-1; a weak D match, TRBD1 (5 bases). The CDR3 covers 14 residues. The ends were cut back, 9 bases at V and 6 bases at J, with 20 bases in the middle. Germline V gene lookup returns CDR1 SGHVS and CDR2 FQNEAQ. The CDR3 nucleotides are TGTGCCAGTGTCCTCTGGGAGGGGTATTCTGAAGCTTTCTTT. Its protein is CASVLWEGYSEAFF. The full variable domain, its missing parts supplied by reference TRBV7-8 and TRBJ1-1, is GAGVSQSPRYKVAKRGQDVALRCDPISGHVSLFWYQQALGQGPEFLTYFQNEAQLDKSGLPSDRFFAERPEGSVSTLKIQRTQQEDSAVYLCASVLWEGYSEAFFGQGTRLTVV.

V and J are TRBV9 and TRBJ2-1; 9 positions agree with TRBD2. Germline V gives CDR1 SGDLS, CDR2 YYNGEE. J lost 10 bases, V lost 0 bases, and 2 bases had no gene match. The CDR3 runs to 13 residues. CDR3 sequence reads: CASSVDSGREQFF. The CDR3 DNA reads TGTGCCAGCAGCGTAGACAGCGGGAGGGAGCAGTTCTTC.

There are many counts of this clonotype. The V and J genes are TRBV9 and TRBJ2-1, with 10 bases matching TRBD2. J lost 8 bases, V lost 6 bases, and 5 bases had no gene match. The CDR3 contains 13 residues. From germline, CDR1 is SGDLS and CDR2 YYNGEE. CDR3 in DNA: TGTGCCAGCACTAGCGGGAGTTTGGATGAGCAGTTCTTC. Translation: CASTSGSLDEQFF.

This clonotype was seen at least ten times. CDR3 sequence (DNA): TGTGCCAGCAGTCAGGGTGGCAATCAGCCCCAGCATTTT. This translates into CASSQGGNQPQHF. The chain combines TRBV3-1 with TRBJ1-5, with D tentatively TRBD1 (5 bases). Germline V gene data show CDR1 as LGHDT and CDR2 as YNNKEL (reference sequence). The CDR3 covers 13 residues. V gave up 6 bases and J gave up 2 bases, with 8 bases separating them.

In this sample, this clonotype turned up many times. V is TRBV5-5 and J is TRBJ2-5, with TRBD2 identical over 7 bases. Germline V gene lookup returns CDR1 SGHKS and CDR2 YYEKEE (reference sequence). The CDR3 has 16 amino acids. V dropped 5 bases and J dropped 4; count of bases not matched to a gene: 14. The CDR3 sequence: CASRITGGRASETQYF. The CDR3 region has the DNA TGTGCCAGCAGGATTACTGGTGGGAGGGCCTCAGAGACCCAGTACTTC.

The sample holds many counts of this clonotype. V and J are TRBV28 and TRBJ2-3; 10 bases align to TRBD2. The CDR3 is 17 residues long. V trimming: 8 bases; J trimming: 4 bases; junction bases outside the gene matches: 15. Germline V gene data show CDR1 as MDHEN and CDR2 as SYDVKM. CDR3 coding DNA: TGTGCCAGCCTCGGCAGGACGATAGCGGGAGGATCAGATACGCAGTATTTT. Amino acid sequence: CASLGRTIAGGSDTQYF.

Ten or more counts support this clonotype. The V call is TRBV12-3 or TRBV12-4, the J call TRBJ2-1, with 8 bases aligning to TRBD1. V was clipped by 5 bases and J by 2 bases; unmatched bases: 5. The CDR3 contains 15 residues. The CDR3 sequence: CASSQGQGAYNEQFF. CDR3 in DNA: TGTGCCAGCAGTCAAGGACAGGGTGCCTACAATGAGCAGTTCTTC.

This chain uses TRBV2 with TRBJ2-7, with a possible D match to TRBD2 (7 bases). Trimming took off 6 bases at V and 6 bases at J, with 24 bases between the two ends. This CDR3 is built from 16 residues. Looked up from germline, CDR1 is SNHLY and CDR2 is FYNNEI. CDR3 in DNA: TGTGCCAGCAGCCAACGTAGGGGGGGCGCTTTGCCCGAGCAGTACTTC. Translating gives CASSQRRGGALPEQYF.